This entry concerns a single T cell receptor beta chain. The record originates from a study of control samples from healthy donors and cancer patients. V dropped 5 bases and J dropped 6; count of bases not matched to a gene: 9. Germline CDR1 reads MDHEN; CDR2 reads SYDVKM. This CDR3 has 15 residues. Profiling relied on immunoSEQ multiplex PCR, and the TCRdb table lists in-frame clones only, not all of them. The table lists over 100,000 clones, about 92% of them singletons. This clonotype was sampled from a woman aged 45-65 years in good health. The chain joins TRBV28 to TRBJ2-7; 11 bases agree with TRBD1. Sequences were obtained from blood. In DNA, the CDR3 is TGTGCCAGCAGTCCCCTATCCGGGACAGGGGGCGAGCAGTACTTC. It encodes CASSPLSGTGGEQYF.